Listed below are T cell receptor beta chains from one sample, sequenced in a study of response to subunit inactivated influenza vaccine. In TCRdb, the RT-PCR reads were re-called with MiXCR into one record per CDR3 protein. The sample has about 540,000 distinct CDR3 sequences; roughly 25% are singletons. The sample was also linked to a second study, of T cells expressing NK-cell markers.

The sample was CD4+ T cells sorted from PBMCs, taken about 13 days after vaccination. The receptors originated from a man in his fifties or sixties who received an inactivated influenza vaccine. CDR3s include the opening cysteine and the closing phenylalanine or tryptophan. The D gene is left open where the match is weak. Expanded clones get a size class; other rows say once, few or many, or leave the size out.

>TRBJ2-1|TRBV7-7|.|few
CASSSSFGSYNEQFF
TGTGCCAGCAGCTCTAGCTTTGGGTCCTACAATGAGCAGTTCTTC
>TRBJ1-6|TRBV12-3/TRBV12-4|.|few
CASSLTPRGSPLHF
TGTGCCAGCAGTCTAACCCCCCGGGGATCACCCCTCCACTTT
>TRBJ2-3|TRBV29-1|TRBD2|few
CSVDTGGRPSTDTQYF
TGCAGCGTTGATACGGGAGGCCGGCCTAGCACAGATACGCAGTATTTT
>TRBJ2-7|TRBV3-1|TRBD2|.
CASSRPGREASYEQYF
TGTGCCAGCAGCCGCCCCGGGCGGGAGGCGTCCTACGAGCAGTACTTC
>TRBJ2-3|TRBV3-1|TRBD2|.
CASSHWSGTSTDTQYF
TGTGCCAGCAGCCACTGGAGCGGGACTTCCACAGATACGCAGTATTTT
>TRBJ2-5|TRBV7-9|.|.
CASSYSWETQYF
TGTGCCAGCAGCTATTCATGGGAGACCCAGTACTTC
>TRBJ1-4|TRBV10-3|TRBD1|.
CAISESAGQGSEKLFF
TGTGCCATCAGTGAGTCGGCGGGACAGGGGAGTGAAAAACTGTTTTTT
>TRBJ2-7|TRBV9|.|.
CASSKVESTYEQYF
TGTGCCAGCAGCAAAGTGGAGTCTACCTACGAGCAGTACTTC
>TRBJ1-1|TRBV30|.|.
CAWSSDGEAFF
TGTGCCTGGAGTTCGGACGGTGAAGCTTTCTTT
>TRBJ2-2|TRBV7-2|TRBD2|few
CASSLMAGGNTGELFF
TGTGCCAGCAGCCTAATGGCGGGAGGGAACACCGGGGAGCTGTTTTTT
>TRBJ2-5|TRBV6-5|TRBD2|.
CASSYSRGGQETQYF
TGTGCCAGCAGTTACTCGCGGGGGGGACAAGAGACCCAGTACTTC
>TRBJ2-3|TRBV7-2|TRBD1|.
CASSTKTGGSTDTQYF
TGTGCCAGCAGCACTAAGACAGGGGGCAGCACAGATACGCAGTATTTT
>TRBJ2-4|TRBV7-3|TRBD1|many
CASSPGGRGIQYF
TGTGCCAGCAGCCCAGGGGGCCGGGGAATTCAGTACTTC